The text below deals with one T cell receptor (beta chain). Antigen unknown. Each sample had two DNA replicates, 0.45 to 0.65 ug blood or around 1.5 ug tissue. Measured with immunoSEQ multiplex PCR; TCRdb has only the in-frame clones, and not every one. The sample lists 9,000 or so clones, 65% to 70% occurring once. The sample belongs to a study of early stage breast cancer tumors. Study-wide context: Around 10-fold was the mean read coverage per sample.

The study's findings and limits: Enriched TCRB sequences shared across patients were mostly commonly generated sequences.

Between the trimmed V and J ends, which lost 0 bases and 2 bases, there was a span of 12 bases. Germline CDR1 is SGHRS and CDR2 is YFSETQ. This CDR3 contains 15 residues. This chain joins TRBV5-1 and TRBJ2-7; D may be TRBD2 (6 bases). The sequenced sample was breast tumor tissue. The clonotype was recovered from a person in their fifties with breast cancer. The chain's CDR3 is CASSLGLGGTYEQYF. The DNA of the CDR3 is TGCGCCAGCAGCTTGGGATTGGGGGGAACCTACGAGCAGTACTTC.